This entry concerns a single T cell receptor beta chain. Its antigen is not identified. An end of the junction differs from the germline gene, which may be a read error. Individuals who donated were healthy Caucasians from Russia aged roughly 6 to 90. The sample, about 9.2 milliliters of peripheral blood, was drawn from each donor. The source of the sample is a study of blood T cells in healthy people across ages. Germline CDR1 reads SGHTA; CDR2 reads FQGNSA. The CDR3 covers 15 residues. A second PCR, run for about 7 to 11 cycles, used a sample-barcoded 5' primer plus a J-beta primer mix. TCRdb re-called the 5' RACE reads through MiXCR, storing one row per CDR3 protein. The sample shows over a million distinct CDR3 sequences, more than 40% of them seen only once. The study, taken as a whole, reports: PBMCs went unsorted, and a conclusive naive versus antigen-experienced comparison was therefore prevented.

Sequencing input: blood. The sequence derives from a woman aged 55-70 years in good health. This chain links TRBV7-2 with TRBJ2-3; 7 bases agree with TRBD2. Written as DNA, the CDR3 is TGTGCCAGCAGCCTAGCGGCGAGGGGCACAGATACGCAGTATTTT. It yields the protein CASSLAARGTDTQYF.